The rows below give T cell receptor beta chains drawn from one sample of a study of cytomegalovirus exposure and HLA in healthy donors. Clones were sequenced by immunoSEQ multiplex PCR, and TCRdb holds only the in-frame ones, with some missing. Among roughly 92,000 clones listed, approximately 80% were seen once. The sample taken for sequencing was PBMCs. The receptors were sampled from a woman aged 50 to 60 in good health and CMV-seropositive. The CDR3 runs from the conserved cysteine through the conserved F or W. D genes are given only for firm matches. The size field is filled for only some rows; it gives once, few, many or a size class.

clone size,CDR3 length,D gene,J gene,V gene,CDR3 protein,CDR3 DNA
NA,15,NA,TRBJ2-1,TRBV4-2,CASSQDEASDNEQFF,TGTGCCAGCAGCCAAGATGAAGCGTCGGACAATGAGCAGTTCTTC
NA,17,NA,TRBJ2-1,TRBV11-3,CASSLVVSGLIGGEQFF,TGTGCCAGCAGCTTAGTGGTTAGCGGGCTAATAGGGGGTGAGCAGTTCTTC
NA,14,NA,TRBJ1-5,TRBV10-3,CAISESTGGEPQHF,TGTGCCATCAGTGAGTCAACGGGGGGTGAGCCCCAGCATTTT
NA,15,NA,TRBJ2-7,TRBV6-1,CASSPLGGVTPEQYF,TGTGCCAGCAGTCCCCTGGGGGGAGTTACCCCCGAGCAGTACTTC
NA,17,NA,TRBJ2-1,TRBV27,CASSLYSQGNTYNEQFF,TGTGCCAGCAGTTTATATTCGCAGGGGAATACCTACAATGAGCAGTTCTTC
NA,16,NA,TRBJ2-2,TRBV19,CASKRAAGRNTGELFF,TGTGCCAGTAAAAGGGCGGCAGGGCGAAACACCGGGGAGCTGTTTTTT
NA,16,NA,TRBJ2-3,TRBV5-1,CASSTGRGILTDTQYF,TGCGCCAGCAGCACCGGACGGGGGATTCTCACAGATACGCAGTATTTT
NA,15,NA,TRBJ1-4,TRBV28,CASSLPRGGNEKLFF,TGTGCCAGCAGTTTACCCCGTGGCGGAAATGAAAAACTGTTTTTT
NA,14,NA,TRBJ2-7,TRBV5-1,CASRINAATYEQYF,TGCGCCAGCAGGATAAATGCGGCAACCTACGAGCAGTACTTC
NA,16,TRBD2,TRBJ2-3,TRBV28,CASYGTSGRTTDTQYF,TGTGCCAGCTACGGGACTAGCGGCAGAACTACAGATACGCAGTATTTT
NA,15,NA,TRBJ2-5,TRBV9,CASSVVGGAGETQYF,TGTGCCAGCAGCGTAGTAGGGGGCGCGGGGGAGACCCAGTACTTC
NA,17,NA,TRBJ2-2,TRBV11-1,CASSPPWGEYHTGELFF,TGTGCCAGCAGCCCCCCCTGGGGGGAGTACCACACCGGGGAGCTGTTTTTT
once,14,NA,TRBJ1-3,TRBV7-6,CASSSWAGRDTIYF,TGTGCCAGCAGCTCCTGGGCAGGGAGGGACACCATATATTTT
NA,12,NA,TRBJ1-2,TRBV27,CASQQPGHGYTF,TGTGCCAGCCAGCAGCCAGGGCATGGCTACACCTTC
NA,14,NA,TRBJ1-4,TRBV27,CASSPGGLNEKLFF,TGTGCCAGCAGCCCGGGGGGTCTTAATGAAAAACTGTTTTTT
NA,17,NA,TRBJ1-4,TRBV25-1,CASSEYGRLRLEEKLFF,TGTGCCAGCAGTGAATATGGCCGATTAAGACTCGAGGAAAAACTGTTTTTT
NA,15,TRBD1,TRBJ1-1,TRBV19,CASSGQAVGYTEAFF,TGTGCCAGTAGCGGACAGGCGGTCGGGTACACTGAAGCTTTCTTT
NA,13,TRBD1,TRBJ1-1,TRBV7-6,CASSRGQLTEAFF,TGTGCCAGCAGCCGGGGACAGCTCACTGAAGCTTTCTTT
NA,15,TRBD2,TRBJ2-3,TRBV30,CAWRLLAGSTDTQYF,TGTGCCTGGAGATTGTTAGCGGGGAGCACAGATACGCAGTATTTT
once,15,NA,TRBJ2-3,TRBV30,CAWSGRMFVTDTQYF,TGTGCCTGGAGTGGGCGGATGTTTGTGACAGATACGCAGTATTTT
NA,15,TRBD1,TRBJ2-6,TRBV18,CASSPRQGRTDVLTF,TGTGCCAGCTCACCACGACAGGGGCGTACGGACGTCCTGACTTTC
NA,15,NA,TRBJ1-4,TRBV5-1,CASSRGGGTNEKLFF,TGCGCCAGCAGCAGGGGAGGAGGAACTAATGAAAAACTGTTTTTT
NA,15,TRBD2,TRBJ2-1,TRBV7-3,CASSLVLAGGNEQFF,TGTGCCAGCAGCTTGGTCCTAGCGGGGGGGAATGAGCAGTTCTTC
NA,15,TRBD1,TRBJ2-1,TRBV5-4,CASSPGQGALNEQFF,TGTGCCAGCAGCCCGGGACAGGGGGCGCTTAACGAGCAGTTCTTC
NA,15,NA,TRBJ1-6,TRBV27,CASSTARAVNSPLHF,TGTGCCAGCAGTACGGCCAGGGCAGTTAATTCACCCCTCCACTTT
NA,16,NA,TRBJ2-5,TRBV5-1,CASSLEARRGQETQYF,TGCGCCAGCAGCTTGGAGGCGCGGCGCGGACAAGAGACCCAGTACTTC
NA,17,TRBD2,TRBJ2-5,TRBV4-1,CASSQDGSGGSQETQYF,TGCGCCAGCAGCCAAGACGGAAGCGGGGGGTCTCAAGAGACCCAGTACTTC
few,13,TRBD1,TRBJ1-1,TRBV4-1,CASSLTGGTEAFF,TGCGCCAGCAGCCTTACAGGGGGCACTGAAGCTTTCTTT